This T cell receptor beta chain was identified during a study of blood T cells in healthy people across ages. A second roughly 6 to 11 cycle PCR used barcoded and J-beta primers. MiXCR, run by TCRdb on the 5' RACE reads, gives a single entry per CDR3 protein. The repertoire holds fewer than 900,000 distinct CDR3 sequences, with around 34% as singletons. The CDR3 covers 14 residues. The germline V gene has CDR1 ENHRY and CDR2 SYGVKD. The rearrangement uses TRBV10-3 and TRBJ2-1; TRBD1 aligns across 9 bases. The J call may be incorrect, as the DNA end agrees better with TRBJ2-7. The TCR originated in a man aged 18 to 29 in good health. Source material: blood. CDR3 nucleotide sequence: TGTGCCACATGGACCGGGACAGGGTACAATGAGCAGTACTTC. Translating gives CATWTGTGYNEQYF.